This T cell receptor (beta chain) was found in a study of CD8 T cells in ankylosing spondylitis. The CDR3 consists of 12 residues. Trimming took 1 base from V and 6 from J, leaving 7 bases between them. TCRdb re-analysed the 5' RACE reads in MiXCR, keeping a single row per CDR3 protein. The sample contains about 540,000 distinct CDR3 sequences, 9.5% to 15% of which appear only once. This clonotype was seen at least ten times. Its cognate antigen is unknown. Study results and limitations: Peripheral blood samples showed relatively rare disease-linked clones, and these clones were CD8+. Matched synovial fluid from ankylosing spondylitis patients was reported to be enriched for disease-linked clones. Characteristic, it appeared, of ankylosing spondylitis blood was a TCR beta motif of roughly eight highly homologous variants.

The chain has TRBV12-3 or TRBV12-4 and TRBJ2-7; D is unclear. The sequenced material came from blood, either unsorted or a sorted T cell fraction (not recorded which). The receptor was isolated from a male donor with ankylosing spondylitis. CDR3 sequence: CASSLGGFEQYF. The DNA for the CDR3 is TGTGCCAGCAGTTTAGGGGGTTTCGAGCAGTACTTC.